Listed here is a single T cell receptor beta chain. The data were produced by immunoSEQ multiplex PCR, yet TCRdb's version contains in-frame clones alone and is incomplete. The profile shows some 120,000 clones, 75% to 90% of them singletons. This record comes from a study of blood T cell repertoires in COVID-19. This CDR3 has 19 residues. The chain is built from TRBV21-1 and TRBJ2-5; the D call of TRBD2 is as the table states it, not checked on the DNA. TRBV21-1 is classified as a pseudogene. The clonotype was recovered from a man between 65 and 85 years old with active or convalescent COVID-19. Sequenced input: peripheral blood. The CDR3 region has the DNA TGTGCCAGCATCCCTATGCGGGCTAGCGGGAGGGAGCCACAAGAGACCCAGTACTTC. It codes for CASIPMRASGREPQETQYF.